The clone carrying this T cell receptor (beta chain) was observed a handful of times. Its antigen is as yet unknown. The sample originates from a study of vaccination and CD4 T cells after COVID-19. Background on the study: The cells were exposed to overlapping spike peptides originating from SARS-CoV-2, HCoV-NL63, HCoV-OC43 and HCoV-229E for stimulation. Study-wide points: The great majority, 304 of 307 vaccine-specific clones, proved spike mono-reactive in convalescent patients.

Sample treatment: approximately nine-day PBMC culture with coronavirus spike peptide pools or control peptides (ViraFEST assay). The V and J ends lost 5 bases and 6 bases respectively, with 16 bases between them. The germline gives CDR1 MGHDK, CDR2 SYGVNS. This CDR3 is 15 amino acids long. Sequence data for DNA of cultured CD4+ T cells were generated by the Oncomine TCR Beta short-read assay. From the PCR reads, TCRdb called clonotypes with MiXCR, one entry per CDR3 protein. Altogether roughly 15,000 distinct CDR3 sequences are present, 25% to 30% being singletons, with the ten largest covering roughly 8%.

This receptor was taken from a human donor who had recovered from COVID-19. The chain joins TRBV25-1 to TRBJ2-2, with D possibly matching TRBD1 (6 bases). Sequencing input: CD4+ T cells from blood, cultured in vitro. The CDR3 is CASSMSRGKPGELFF. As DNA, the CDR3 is TGTGCCAGCAGTATGTCTAGGGGGAAACCCGGGGAGCTGTTTTTT.